The 27 T cell receptor beta chains below were found in one sample sequenced in a study of blood T cells in healthy people across ages. The second PCR ran about 6 to 12 cycles with a sample-barcoded 5' primer and J-beta primers. TCRdb called the 5' RACE reads again in MiXCR, with one record for every CDR3 protein. The table has 750,000 to 950,000 distinct CDR3 sequences, roughly 25% seen once. The same sample was also used in a study of T cells of mothers and their children.

The sequenced material came from blood. The source of these receptors is a boy younger than 18 in good health.

The chain recombines TRBV20-1 with TRBJ1-4, with 12 bases lining up with TRBD1. CDR3 length: 13 residues. J was trimmed by 8 bases and V by 5 bases; bases with no gene match: 3. The germline V gene encodes CDR1 DFQATT and CDR2 SNEGSKA (reference sequence). The CDR3 coding sequence is TGCAGTGCTCGCGGGACAGGGGGCGAAAAACTGTTTTTT. Protein product: CSARGTGGEKLFF.

This clonotype has only a few counts. V gene TRBV5-1 combines with J gene TRBJ2-1; the D gene is possibly TRBD1 (5 bases). Germline values: CDR1 SGHRS, CDR2 YFSETQ. Trimming took off 4 bases at V and 5 bases at J, with 13 bases between the two ends. There are 14 residues in the CDR3. The CDR3 loop reads CASSPQDTDNEQFF. In DNA form, the CDR3 reads TGCGCCAGCAGCCCCCAGGACACCGACAATGAGCAGTTCTTC.

This sequence joins TRBV2 and TRBJ2-5; TRBD1 might be the D (7 bases). V gave up 8 bases and J gave up 3 bases, with 16 bases separating them. CDR1 is SNHLY, CDR2 FYNNEI, per germline. The length of the CDR3 is 14 residues. CDR3 region: CASSGQGEEETQYF. In DNA, the CDR3 is TGTGCCAGCTCCGGCCAGGGGGAGGAAGAGACCCAGTACTTC.

This clonotype was found a few times. The chain links TRBV12-3 or TRBV12-4 to TRBJ2-5, with 10 bases that match TRBD1. V was clipped by 5 bases and J by 4 bases; unmatched bases: 7. CDR3 length: 15 residues. Here the CDR3 reads CASSRQGAAGETQYF. In DNA, the CDR3 is TGTGCCAGCAGTCGACAGGGGGCAGCGGGAGAGACCCAGTACTTC.

CDR3 nucleotide sequence: TGCAGTGCCTCAGGGGGGGGGAGTGAAAAACTGTTTTTT. Amino acids: CSASGGGSEKLFF. The chain couples TRBV20-1 to TRBJ1-4; 7 bases fit TRBD1. CDR1 DFQATT and CDR2 SNEGSKA come from the germline V gene (reference sequence). This CDR3 contains 13 residues. V lost 6 bases to trimming and J lost 7 bases; unmatched junction nucleotides: 8.

The rearrangement joins TRBV12-5 to TRBJ2-7; a weak D match, TRBD1 (6 bases). CDR3 length: 14 residues. Trimming took 7 bases from V and 6 from J, leaving 19 bases between them. CDR1 LGHNT and CDR2 FRNRAP come from the germline V gene. CDR3 DNA: TGTGCTAGTGTCCCCGACAGGCGAGCAGCCGAGCAGTACTTC. Amino acid sequence: CASVPDRRAAEQYF.

The chain has TRBV12-3 or TRBV12-4 and TRBJ1-5; D not certain. This CDR3 has 14 amino acids. Trimming shortened V by 6 bases and J by 0 bases, and 9 bases separated the two germline ends. In DNA, the CDR3 is TGTGCCAGCAGGGAGACGGGTAGCAATCAGCCCCAGCATTTT. Residues: CASRETGSNQPQHF.

The rearrangement links TRBV29-1 to TRBJ2-5; D is tentatively TRBD1 or TRBD2 (5 bases each). The closer fit of TRBJ2-1 to the DNA end suggests the J call may be wrong. This CDR3 spans 12 amino acids. Germline V CDR1 and CDR2: SQVTM, ANQGSEA. The CDR3 here is CSVAGTTNEQFF. The CDR3 DNA follows: TGCAGCGTTGCCGGGACCACCAATGAGCAGTTCTTC.

This clonotype was seen many times. This chain links TRBV5-5 with TRBJ1-2; 8 bases fit TRBD1. The germline V gene encodes CDR1 SGHKS and CDR2 YYEKEE (reference sequence). This CDR3 is 13 amino acids long. Trimming at V came to 5 bases and at J to 7 bases, leaving 7 bases not matched to a gene. CDR3 in DNA: TGTGCCAGCAGTCGGACAGGGTCGACTGGCTACACCTTC. It encodes CASSRTGSTGYTF.

The chain uses TRBV20-1 and TRBJ2-5, with 11 bases lining up with TRBD2. V dropped 3 bases and J dropped 8; count of bases not matched to a gene: 11. Germline CDR1 is DFQATT and CDR2 is SNEGSKA (reference sequence). CDR3 length: 15 residues. The CDR3 is CSARSTSGAKNTQYF. CDR3 nucleotides: TGCAGTGCTAGGTCGACTAGCGGGGCCAAGAACACCCAGTACTTC.

The chain uses TRBV10-3 and TRBJ2-3, with 8 bases matching TRBD2. Germline CDR1 reads ENHRY; CDR2 reads SYGVKD. V lost 4 bases to trimming and J lost 6 bases; unmatched junction nucleotides: 9. The CDR3 is 15 residues long. This CDR3 reads CAISAGAGGRDTQYF. As DNA, the CDR3 is TGTGCCATCAGTGCAGGGGCGGGGGGCCGGGATACGCAGTATTTT.

The rearrangement links TRBV30 to TRBJ2-2; no reliable D call. The CDR3 is 13 amino acids. The V end was cut by 1 base, the J end by 4 bases, with 7 bases between. Per the germline V gene, CDR1 is GTSNPN and CDR2 is SVGIG (reference sequence). The CDR3 loop is CAWSGPTTGELFF. CDR3 sequence (DNA): TGTGCCTGGAGTGGGCCGACCACCGGGGAGCTGTTTTTT.

The gene calls are TRBV5-1 and TRBJ1-2; TRBD1 agrees at 7 bases. This CDR3 has 15 residues. In germline, CDR1 is SGHRS, CDR2 YFSETQ. Unmatched junction bases numbered 6, after V lost 0 bases and J lost 4 bases. CDR3 amino acids: CASSLAQGSSYGYTF. In nucleotides, the CDR3 is TGCGCCAGCAGCTTGGCACAGGGGAGTAGCTATGGCTACACCTTC. Together with reference TRBV5-1 and TRBJ1-2, the CDR3 gives the full variable domain: KAGVTQTPRYLIKTRGQQVTLSCSPISGHRSVSWYQQTPGQGLQFLFEYFSETQRNKGNFPGRFSGRQFSNSRSEMNVSTLELGDSALYLCASSLAQGSSYGYTFGSGTRLTVV.

This clonotype has more than one count but fewer than ten. The chain recombines TRBV7-9 with TRBJ2-7; D is unresolved. The germline V gene encodes CDR1 SEHNR and CDR2 FQNEAQ (reference sequence). Trimming took 0 bases from V and 9 from J, leaving 9 bases between them. The CDR3 loop spans 12 amino acids. CDR3 sequence: CASSLAPIGQYF. For the CDR3, the DNA is TGTGCCAGCAGCTTAGCCCCCATCGGGCAGTACTTC.

The rearrangement links TRBV6-2 or TRBV6-3 to TRBJ2-5, with TRBD1 identical over 7 bases. In germline, CDR1 is MNHEY, CDR2 SVGEGT. V shed 5 bases and J 1 base; nucleotides not matched to a gene: 7. The CDR3 loop spans 15 amino acids. As DNA, the CDR3 is TGTGCCAGCAGTACCCACAGGGGCAGCCAAGAGACCCAGTACTTC. Residues: CASSTHRGSQETQYF.

This clonotype was observed a few times. The chain joins TRBV7-9 to TRBJ1-2; the D is unclear. The CDR3 totals 13 residues. Trimming removed 5 bases from V and 2 bases from J, with 9 bases in between. Germline values: CDR1 SEHNR, CDR2 FQNEAQ (reference sequence). CDR3 nucleotide sequence: TGTGCCAGCAGCAGGGAGCTCAACTATGGCTACACCTTC. The encoded protein is CASSRELNYGYTF.

The chain recombines TRBV7-9 with TRBJ2-3; D is unresolved. V lost 5 bases and J 3 bases, leaving 6 bases between the germline ends. The CDR3 has 12 residues. CDR1 is SEHNR, CDR2 FQNEAQ, per germline (reference sequence). The CDR3, as DNA: TGTGCCAGCAGCACTCAGACAGATACGCAGTATTTT. As protein: CASSTQTDTQYF.

This clonotype was picked up many times. V and J are TRBV18 and TRBJ2-5; 9 bases match TRBD1. J was trimmed by 2 bases and V by 8 bases; bases with no gene match: 6. The CDR3 contains 14 residues. CDR1 is KGHSH and CDR2 is LQKENI in the germline V gene. As DNA, the CDR3 is TGTGCCAGCAGCCGGACAGGGGCTCAAGAGACCCAGTACTTC. This sequence encodes CASSRTGAQETQYF. Looking up the rest from reference TRBV18 and TRBJ2-5 gives the full variable domain: NAGVMQNPRHLVRRRGQEARLRCSPMKGHSHVYWYRQLPEEGLKFMVYLQKENIIDESGMPKERFSAEFPKEGPSILRIQQVVRGDSAAYFCASSRTGAQETQYFGPGTRLLVL.

V and J are TRBV11-2 and TRBJ2-1; 9 nucleotides align to TRBD2. The CDR3 runs to 19 residues. The trim removed 4 bases at V and 0 bases at J, leaving 13 bases unmatched. Germline V gene data show CDR1 as SGHAT and CDR2 as FQNNGV. CDR3 sequence (DNA): TGTGCCAGCAGCTCCAGGCGAGCGGGGGGCCTCAGCTCCTACAATGAGCAGTTCTTC. Residues: CASSSRRAGGLSSYNEQFF.

CDR3 in amino acids: CASSLSWGTRYQETQYF. The CDR3 DNA is TGTGCCAGCAGTTTATCATGGGGCACCCGGTACCAAGAGACCCAGTACTTC. The rearrangement joins TRBV27 to TRBJ2-5; D may be TRBD1 (5 bases). Trimming pared 0 bases from V and 0 bases from J, leaving 14 bases between. The CDR3 is made up of 17 amino acids. The germline CDR1 and CDR2 sequences are MNHEY and SMNVEV (reference sequence).

This clonotype has more than one count but fewer than ten. This chain uses TRBV14 with TRBJ2-3; D is possibly TRBD2 (6 bases). The V end lost 0 bases, the J end lost 5 bases, and 15 bases lay between the germline ends. CDR3 length equals 16 residues. From germline, CDR1 is SGHDN and CDR2 FVKESK. The CDR3 region is CASSQDFLRGIDTQYF. CDR3 sequence (DNA): TGTGCCAGCAGCCAAGATTTCTTGCGGGGAATAGATACGCAGTATTTT.

This rearrangement joins TRBV10-3 to TRBJ2-3; 7 bases match TRBD2. Germline V gene sequence: CDR1 ENHRY, CDR2 SYGVKD. The length of the CDR3 is 16 residues. After removal of 3 bases from V and 5 bases from J, the junction contained 11 bases not matched to a gene. CDR3 DNA: TGTGCCATCAGTGAAACCGGGGGGAACGGGGGAGATACGCAGTATTTT. Translating gives CAISETGGNGGDTQYF.

CDR3 protein: CASSPSRSAGGNTIYF. CDR3 nucleotides: TGTGCCAGCAGTCCCTCCCGCAGCGCAGGAGGGAACACCATATATTTT. The chain combines TRBV12-3 or TRBV12-4 with TRBJ1-3, with unresolved D. V was shortened by 5 bases and J by 7 bases, with 21 bases between the two germline ends. CDR3 length equals 16 residues.

This chain joins TRBV5-1 and TRBJ2-3; D unresolved. The CDR3 extends over 15 amino acids. V was pared by 0 bases and J by 4 bases, with 12 bases between. The germline V gene has CDR1 SGHRS and CDR2 YFSETQ. The CDR3 spells CASSLGANTADTQYF. As DNA, the CDR3 is TGCGCCAGCAGCTTGGGGGCCAACACCGCAGATACGCAGTATTTT.

Only a few counts were recorded for this clonotype. The chain is built from TRBV5-1 and TRBJ1-4; D gene ambiguous. Per germline, CDR1 SGHRS and CDR2 YFSETQ. The ends were cut back, 7 bases at V and 0 bases at J, with 13 bases in the middle. The length of the CDR3 is 15 residues. CDR3 DNA sequence: TGCGCCAGCGGGCCCACTACTTCAACTAATGAAAAACTGTTTTTT. It encodes CASGPTTSTNEKLFF.

V is TRBV2 and J is TRBJ2-4; 8 nucleotides align to TRBD2. Germline V gives CDR1 SNHLY, CDR2 FYNNEI. V was clipped by 11 bases and J by 3 bases; unmatched bases: 9. The CDR3 covers 14 residues. The CDR3 coding sequence is TGTGCCGGAGGCGGGGGGCCAGGCAAAAACATTCAGTACTTC. Protein: CAGGGGPGKNIQYF.

The chain combines TRBV5-1 with TRBJ1-3; 7 positions match TRBD1. V lost 3 bases and J lost 4; bases outside the gene matches: 7. Germline loops: CDR1 SGHRS, CDR2 YFSETQ. CDR3 length: 15 amino acids. In nucleotides, the CDR3 is TGCGCCAGCAGCTCACAAGGGGGCGAGGGAAACACCATATATTTT. Encoded protein: CASSSQGGEGNTIYF.